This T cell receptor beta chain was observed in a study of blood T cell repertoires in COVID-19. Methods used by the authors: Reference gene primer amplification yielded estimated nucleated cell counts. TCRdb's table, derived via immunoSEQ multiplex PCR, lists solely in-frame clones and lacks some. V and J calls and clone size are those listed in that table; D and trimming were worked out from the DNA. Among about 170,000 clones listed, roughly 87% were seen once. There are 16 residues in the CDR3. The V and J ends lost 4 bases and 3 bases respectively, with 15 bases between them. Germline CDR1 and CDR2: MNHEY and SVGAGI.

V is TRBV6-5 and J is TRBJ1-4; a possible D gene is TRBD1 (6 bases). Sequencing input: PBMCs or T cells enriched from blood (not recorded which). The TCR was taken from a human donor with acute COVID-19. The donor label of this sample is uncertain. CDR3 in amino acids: CASSLGGAVANEKLFF. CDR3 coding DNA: TGTGCCAGCAGTTTGGGGGGGGCGGTGGCTAATGAAAAACTGTTTTTT.